This T cell receptor (beta chain) was sequenced for a study of metastatic and nonmetastatic thyroid tumors. About the research overall: Repertoire data that came from the blood and tumor or nodule tissue of malignant and benign thyroid patients were compared. Study outcomes and limitations: The reported finding was significantly higher TCR beta diversity in malignant thyroid tumors relative to benign nodules, in blood and tumor.

The sample holds many counts of this clone. What it recognizes is unknown. CDR1 MDHEN and CDR2 SYDVKM come from the germline V gene. Losses at the gene ends were 1 base for V and 10 bases for J; bases not matched to a gene: 20. CDR3 length equals 18 residues. Every patient was untreated before thyroid surgery. Original processing notes: Between-group CDR3 differences, defined by clinicopathological status, yielded a distant-metastasis classifier for papillary thyroid cancer. Using MiXCR, TCRdb reanalyzed the PCR reads. TCRdb's processing, not the authors', yielded these V and J calls. This sample yields around 30,000 clones, of which 13% are seen a single time; roughly 5.3% belongs to the top ten.

This TCR was recovered from a female donor with papillary thyroid cancer or a benign thyroid nodule (not recorded which). Some clones in this sample may be carry-over from other donors' samples. The sequenced sample was blood. This chain links TRBV28 with TRBJ1-1, with 8 bases lining up with TRBD1. The CDR3 DNA is TGTGCCAGCAGTTTATTGGGCCGGATGGGACAGGCCTCGCGGGGAGCTTTCTTT. Amino acid sequence: CASSLLGRMGQASRGAFF.